The rows below give T cell receptor beta chains drawn from one sample of a study of shared clonotypes between healthy human individuals. Clones were read by immunoSEQ multiplex PCR, and TCRdb kept only the in-frame ones, dropping some. The sample lists about 2.3 million clones, 80% to 95% occurring once. The sequencing input was naive CD4+ T cells from PBMCs. These receptors were obtained from a man younger than 30 in good health. Some clones in this sample may be carry-over from other donors' samples. The CDR3 runs from the conserved cysteine through the conserved F or W. D genes are given only for firm matches. Size values are once, few and many counts, or a class for expanded clones, and some rows have none.

j_call clone_size v_call d_call cdr3_aa cdr3_nt
TRBJ1-2 - TRBV2 TRBD1 CASSSDRADGGYTF TGTGCCAGCAGTTCCGACAGGGCAGACGGCGGCTACACCTTC
TRBJ2-3 - TRBV4-2 - CASSQGPGTSTDTQYF TGTGCCAGCAGCCAAGGACCCGGGACTAGCACAGATACGCAGTATTTT
TRBJ1-1 - TRBV5-4 TRBD1 CASSEGQEKDNTEAFF TGTGCCAGCAGCGAGGGACAGGAAAAGGACAACACTGAAGCTTTCTTT
TRBJ1-5 - TRBV6-1 - CASSEGTSRQHF TGTGCCAGCAGTGAGGGGACTAGTCGCCAGCATTTT
TRBJ2-5 - TRBV19 TRBD1 CASTRDRGKETQYF TGTGCCAGTACCAGGGACAGGGGGAAAGAGACCCAGTACTTC
TRBJ1-5 - TRBV6-1 - CASTGFYNQPQHF TGTGCCAGTACAGGGTTCTACAATCAGCCCCAGCATTTT
TRBJ2-1 once TRBV21-1 - CASSKDGTEKHSYNEQFF TGTGCCAGCAGCAAAGACGGGACGGAAAAGCACTCCTACAATGAGCAGTTCTTC
TRBJ2-7 - TRBV9 TRBD1 CASSVEGWGQGAEQYF TGTGCCAGCAGCGTAGAGGGCTGGGGACAGGGTGCCGAGCAGTACTTC
TRBJ1-1 once TRBV5-1 - CASSATGTTEAFF TGCGCCAGCAGCGCTACAGGGACAACTGAAGCTTTCTTT
TRBJ2-7 - TRBV5-1 - CASSFEVSEQYF TGCGCCAGCAGCTTTGAGGTCTCCGAGCAGTACTTC
TRBJ1-3 once TRBV11-3 - CASSPYGDGNTIYF TGTGCCAGCAGCCCCTACGGTGATGGAAACACCATATATTTT
TRBJ1-3 few TRBV9 - CASSVEASGNTIYF TGTGCCAGCAGCGTAGAAGCCTCTGGAAACACCATATATTTT
TRBJ1-1 - TRBV4-1 TRBD1 CASSPQGARTEAFF TGCGCCAGCAGCCCGCAGGGGGCAAGGACTGAAGCTTTCTTT
TRBJ1-1 once TRBV15 - CATSGDSIGAFF TGTGCCACCAGCGGGGACTCCATCGGAGCTTTCTTT
TRBJ2-7 - TRBV28 - CASSLSPEYEQYF TGTGCCAGCAGTTTGAGTCCCGAATACGAGCAGTACTTC
TRBJ2-6 - TRBV6-6 - CASNAGLTSGANVLTF TGTGCCAGCAACGCGGGACTTACCTCTGGGGCCAACGTCCTGACTTTC
TRBJ2-7 - TRBV2 TRBD1 CASSGGGRGPSYEQYF TGTGCCAGCAGTGGGGGTGGTAGGGGGCCCTCCTACGAGCAGTACTTC
TRBJ2-2 - TRBV5-1 TRBD2 CASSLIGTSGRADTGELFF TGCGCCAGCAGCTTAATCGGGACTAGCGGGAGGGCGGACACCGGGGAGCTGTTTTTT
TRBJ2-1 - TRBV11-3 - CASSFSRNNEQFF TGTGCCAGCAGCTTTTCGCGGAACAATGAGCAGTTCTTC
TRBJ2-1 once TRBV6-5 TRBD2 CASSYAGLAGRNEQFF TGTGCCAGCAGTTACGCGGGACTAGCGGGGAGGAATGAGCAGTTCTTC
TRBJ2-7 - TRBV5-1 TRBD2 CASSLAGLSGAIHEQYF TGCGCCAGCAGCTTGGCCGGGCTGAGCGGGGCGATCCACGAGCAGTACTTC
TRBJ1-2 - TRBV7-3 - CASSLFYNYGYTF TGTGCCAGCAGCTTATTTTATAACTATGGCTACACCTTC
TRBJ1-2 - TRBV19 - CASRSSPRPFPTSLGYTF TGTGCCAGTAGAAGTAGCCCCCGGCCCTTCCCAACCTCCCTAGGCTACACCTTC